This TCR beta chain emerged from a study of T cell responses to AZD1222 COVID-19 vaccine. Turning to this clone: Its antigen is still unknown.

General observations from the study: Baseline seropositivity occurred in only a handful of AZD1222 recipients. Donors were largely white British and mainly female; clonal diversity was possibly underestimated.

Data came from immunoSEQ multiplex PCR; TCRdb stores just in-frame clones and leaves some out. Among fewer than 100,000 clones listed, around 88% were seen once. This CDR3 region has 15 residues. V lost 5 bases, J lost 7 bases, and 10 bases stayed unmatched. CDR1 is SGHTA, CDR2 FQGNSA, per germline. Pooling was applied to second doses at about 4 or about 12 weeks. The chain has TRBV7-2 and TRBJ2-1, with 8 bases lining up with TRBD2. The source of this sequence is an adult who received the AZD1222 COVID-19 vaccine. This specimen was peripheral blood, taken 28 days after the second AZD1222 dose. CDR3 sequence: CASSLGGAGRNEQFF. CDR3 nucleotide sequence: TGTGCCAGCAGCCTCGGGGGGGCCGGGAGGAATGAGCAGTTCTTC.